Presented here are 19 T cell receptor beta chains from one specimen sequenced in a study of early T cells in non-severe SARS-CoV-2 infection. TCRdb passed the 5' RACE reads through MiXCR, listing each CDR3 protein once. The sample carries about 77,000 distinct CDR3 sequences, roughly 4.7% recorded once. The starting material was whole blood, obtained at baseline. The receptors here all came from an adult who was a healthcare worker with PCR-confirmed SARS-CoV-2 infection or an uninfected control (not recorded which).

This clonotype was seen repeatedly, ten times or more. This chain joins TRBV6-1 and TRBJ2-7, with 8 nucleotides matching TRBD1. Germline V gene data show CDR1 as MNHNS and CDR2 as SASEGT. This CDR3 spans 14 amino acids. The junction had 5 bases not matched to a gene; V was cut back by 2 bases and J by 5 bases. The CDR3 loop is CASSERTGRDEQYF. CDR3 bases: TGTGCCAGCAGTGAAAGGACAGGGCGGGACGAGCAGTACTTC.

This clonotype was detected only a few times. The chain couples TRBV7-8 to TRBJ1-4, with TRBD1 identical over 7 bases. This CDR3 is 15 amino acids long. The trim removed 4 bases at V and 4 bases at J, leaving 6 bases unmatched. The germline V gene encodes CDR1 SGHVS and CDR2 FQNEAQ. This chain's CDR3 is CASSSTGIYNEKLFF. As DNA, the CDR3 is TGTGCCAGCAGCTCGACAGGGATCTATAATGAAAAACTGTTTTTT.

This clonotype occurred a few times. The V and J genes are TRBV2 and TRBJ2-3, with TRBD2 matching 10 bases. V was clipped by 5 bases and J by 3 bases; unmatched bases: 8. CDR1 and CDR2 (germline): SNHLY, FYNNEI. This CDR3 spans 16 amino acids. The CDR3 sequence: CASSRLLAGVTDTQYF. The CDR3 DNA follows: TGTGCCAGCAGTAGACTTCTAGCGGGAGTTACAGATACGCAGTATTTT.

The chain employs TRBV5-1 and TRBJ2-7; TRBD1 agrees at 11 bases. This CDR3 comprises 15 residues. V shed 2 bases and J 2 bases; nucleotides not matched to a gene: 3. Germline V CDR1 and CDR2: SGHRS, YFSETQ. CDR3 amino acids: CASSFGQGATYEQYF. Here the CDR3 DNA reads TGCGCCAGCAGCTTCGGACAGGGGGCCACCTACGAGCAGTACTTC.

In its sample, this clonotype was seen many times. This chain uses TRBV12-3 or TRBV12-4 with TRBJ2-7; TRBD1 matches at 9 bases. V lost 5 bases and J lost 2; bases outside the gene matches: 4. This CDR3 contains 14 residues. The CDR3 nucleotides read TGTGCCAGCAGTGCGGGACAGGGTCCCTACGAGCAGTACTTC. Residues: CASSAGQGPYEQYF.

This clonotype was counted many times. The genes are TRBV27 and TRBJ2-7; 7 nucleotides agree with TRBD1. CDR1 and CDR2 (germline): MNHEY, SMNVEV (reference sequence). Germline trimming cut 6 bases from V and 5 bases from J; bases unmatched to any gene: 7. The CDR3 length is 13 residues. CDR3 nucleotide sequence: TGTGCCAGCAGCTTAACAGGGGTCGACGAGCAGTACTTC. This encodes CASSLTGVDEQYF.

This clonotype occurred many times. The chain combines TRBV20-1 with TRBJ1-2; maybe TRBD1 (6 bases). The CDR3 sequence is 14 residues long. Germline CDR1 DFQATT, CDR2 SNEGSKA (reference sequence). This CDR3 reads CRAPRGAKEDGYTF. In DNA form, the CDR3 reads TGCAGGGCCCCACGGGGGGCGAAGGAAGATGGCTACACCTTC.

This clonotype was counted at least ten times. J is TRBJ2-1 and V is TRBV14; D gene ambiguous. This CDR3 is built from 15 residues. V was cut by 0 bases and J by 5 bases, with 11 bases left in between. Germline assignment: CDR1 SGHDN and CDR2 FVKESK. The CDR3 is CASSQDWVRNNEQFF. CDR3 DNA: TGTGCCAGCAGCCAAGACTGGGTGAGAAACAATGAGCAGTTCTTC.

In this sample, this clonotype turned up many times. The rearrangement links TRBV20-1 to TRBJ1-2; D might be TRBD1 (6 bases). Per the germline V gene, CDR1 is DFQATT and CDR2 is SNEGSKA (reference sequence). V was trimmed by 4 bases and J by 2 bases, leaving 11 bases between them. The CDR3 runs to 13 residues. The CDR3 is CSAIGQSNYGYTF. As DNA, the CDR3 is TGCAGTGCTATTGGACAGTCGAACTATGGCTACACCTTC.

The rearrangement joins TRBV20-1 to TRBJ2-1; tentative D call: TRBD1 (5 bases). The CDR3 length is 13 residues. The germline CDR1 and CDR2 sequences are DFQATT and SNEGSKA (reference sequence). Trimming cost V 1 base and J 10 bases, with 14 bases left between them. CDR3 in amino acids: CSARVPGSLEQFF. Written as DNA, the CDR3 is TGCAGTGCTAGAGTCCCAGGGTCTTTGGAGCAGTTCTTC.

The CDR3 here is CSVEGDGSYEQYF. Here the CDR3 DNA reads TGCAGCGTTGAAGGGGACGGTTCGTACGAGCAGTACTTC. The gene calls are TRBV29-1 and TRBJ2-7; D tentatively reads TRBD1 or TRBD2 (5 bases each). This CDR3 region has 13 residues. Germline loops: CDR1 SQVTM, CDR2 ANQGSEA. The V end lost 1 base, the J end lost 4 bases, and 11 bases lay between the germline ends.

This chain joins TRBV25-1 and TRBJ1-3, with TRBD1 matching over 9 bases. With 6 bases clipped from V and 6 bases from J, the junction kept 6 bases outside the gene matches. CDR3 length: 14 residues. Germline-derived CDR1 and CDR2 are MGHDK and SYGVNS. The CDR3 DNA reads TGTGCCAGCAGCGGGACAGGGAGGGAAAACACCATATATTTT. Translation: CASSGTGRENTIYF.

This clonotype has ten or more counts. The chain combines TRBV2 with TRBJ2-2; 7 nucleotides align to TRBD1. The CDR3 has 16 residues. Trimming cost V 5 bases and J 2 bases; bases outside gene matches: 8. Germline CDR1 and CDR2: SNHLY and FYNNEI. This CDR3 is CASSRRTGLNTGELFF. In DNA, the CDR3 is TGTGCCAGCAGTCGCCGGACAGGACTTAACACCGGGGAGCTGTTTTTT.

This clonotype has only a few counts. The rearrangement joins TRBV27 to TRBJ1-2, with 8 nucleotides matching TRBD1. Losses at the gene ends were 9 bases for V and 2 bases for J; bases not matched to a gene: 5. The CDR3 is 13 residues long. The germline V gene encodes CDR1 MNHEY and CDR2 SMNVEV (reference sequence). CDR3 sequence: CASRQGMNYGYTF. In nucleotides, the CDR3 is TGTGCCAGTAGACAGGGGATGAACTATGGCTACACCTTC.

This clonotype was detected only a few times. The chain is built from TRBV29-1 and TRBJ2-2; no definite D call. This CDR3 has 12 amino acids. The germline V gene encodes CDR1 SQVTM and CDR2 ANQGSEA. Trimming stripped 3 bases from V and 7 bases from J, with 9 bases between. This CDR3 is CSVDGGSGELFF. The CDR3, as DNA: TGCAGCGTTGACGGTGGAAGCGGGGAGCTGTTTTTT.

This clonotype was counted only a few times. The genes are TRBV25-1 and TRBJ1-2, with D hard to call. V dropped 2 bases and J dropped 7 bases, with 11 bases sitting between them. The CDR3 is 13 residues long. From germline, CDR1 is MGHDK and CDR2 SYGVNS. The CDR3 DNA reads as TGTGCCAGCAGTGAAGTGGGCCGAAGTGGCTACACCTTC. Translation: CASSEVGRSGYTF.

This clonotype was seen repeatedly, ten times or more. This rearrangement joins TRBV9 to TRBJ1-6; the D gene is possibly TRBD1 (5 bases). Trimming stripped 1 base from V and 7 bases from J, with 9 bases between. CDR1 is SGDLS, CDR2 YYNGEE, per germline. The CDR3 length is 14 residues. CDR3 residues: CASSVLDINSPLHF. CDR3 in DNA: TGTGCCAGCAGCGTACTGGACATAAATTCACCCCTCCACTTT. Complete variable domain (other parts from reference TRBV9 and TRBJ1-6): DSGVTQTPKHLITATGQRVTLRCSPRSGDLSVYWYQQSLDQGLQFLIQYYNGEERAKGNILERFSAQQFPDLHSELNLSSLELGDSALYFCASSVLDINSPLHFGNGTRLTVT.

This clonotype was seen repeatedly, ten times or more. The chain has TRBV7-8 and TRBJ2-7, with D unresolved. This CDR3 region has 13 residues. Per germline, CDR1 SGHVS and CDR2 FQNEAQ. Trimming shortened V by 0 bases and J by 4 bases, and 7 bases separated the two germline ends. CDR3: CASSLARSYEQYF. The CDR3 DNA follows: TGTGCCAGCAGCTTAGCTCGCTCGTACGAGCAGTACTTC.

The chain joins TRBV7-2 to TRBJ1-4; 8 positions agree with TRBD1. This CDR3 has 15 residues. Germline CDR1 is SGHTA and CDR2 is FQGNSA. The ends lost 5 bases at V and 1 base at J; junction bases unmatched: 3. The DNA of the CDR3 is TGTGCCAGCAGCGGACAGGGAGGAACTAATGAAAAACTGTTTTTT. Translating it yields CASSGQGGTNEKLFF.